This is a list of T cell receptor beta chains from one sample in a study of blood T cell repertoires in COVID-19. Profiled with immunoSEQ multiplex PCR; TCRdb holds only in-frame clones, not every one. Of approximately 200,000 clones listed, about 82% were seen once; the top ten hold roughly 5.1%. Material for sequencing was peripheral blood. The receptors stem from a woman aged 25 to 39 with acute or convalescent COVID-19. Each CDR3 is given with its conserved first and last residue. Fields, in order: J gene, D gene, V gene, clone size, CDR3 DNA, CDR3 protein. D genes are given only for firm matches. Expanded clones are given a class, and other clones once, few, many or no size at all.

j_gene: TRBJ1-6
d_gene: -
v_gene: TRBV5-1
abundance: -
CDR3nt: TGCGCCAGCAGCTTCCTGGAGGCCAATAATTCACCCCTCCACTTT
CDR3aa: CASSFLEANNSPLHF

j_gene: TRBJ2-2
d_gene: -
v_gene: TRBV27
abundance: -
CDR3nt: TGTGCCAGCAGTTTACGCAGCGCGAACACCGGGGAGCTGTTTTTT
CDR3aa: CASSLRSANTGELFF

j_gene: TRBJ1-4
d_gene: -
v_gene: TRBV15
abundance: -
CDR3nt: TGTGCCACCAGCAGAGTCAAAAAGCCCGGGAGTGAAAAACTGTTTTTT
CDR3aa: CATSRVKKPGSEKLFF

j_gene: TRBJ1-2
d_gene: TRBD1
v_gene: TRBV5-4
abundance: few
CDR3nt: TGTGCCAGCAGCCCACTGTGGACAGGGGGGACCGGCTACACCTTC
CDR3aa: CASSPLWTGGTGYTF

j_gene: TRBJ1-1
d_gene: -
v_gene: TRBV7-2
abundance: -
CDR3nt: TGTGCCAGCAGCACGAAGGGAGTCGGAGGCACTGAAGCTTTCTTT
CDR3aa: CASSTKGVGGTEAFF

j_gene: TRBJ2-1
d_gene: -
v_gene: TRBV29-1
abundance: -
CDR3nt: TGCAGCGCCCGGACAGCCAGTCCTAGAAATGAGCAGTTCTTC
CDR3aa: CSARTASPRNEQFF

j_gene: TRBJ1-1
d_gene: TRBD1
v_gene: TRBV6-5
abundance: once
CDR3nt: TGTGCCAGCAGCTCGGGACAGGGGGACACTGAAGCTTTCTTT
CDR3aa: CASSSGQGDTEAFF

j_gene: TRBJ1-6
d_gene: -
v_gene: TRBV6-2/TRBV6-3
abundance: -
CDR3nt: TGTGCCAGCAGTTACAGGGGCCTCAATTCACCCCTCCACTTT
CDR3aa: CASSYRGLNSPLHF

j_gene: TRBJ1-5
d_gene: -
v_gene: TRBV20-1
abundance: -
CDR3nt: TGCAGTGCTCTAGCGGGTCAGCCCCAGCATTTT
CDR3aa: CSALAGQPQHF

j_gene: TRBJ1-6
d_gene: -
v_gene: TRBV6-4
abundance: few
CDR3nt: TGTGCCAGCAGTGTAACCCCGGGGAATTCACCCCTCCACTTT
CDR3aa: CASSVTPGNSPLHF

j_gene: TRBJ1-2
d_gene: -
v_gene: TRBV5-6
abundance: -
CDR3nt: TGTGCCAGCAGCGGGGAAACCGGGACACCCATAACTGATGGCTACACCTTC
CDR3aa: CASSGETGTPITDGYTF

j_gene: TRBJ1-1
d_gene: -
v_gene: TRBV11-2
abundance: -
CDR3nt: TGTGCCAGCAGCCCAAGGACAGTCTCTGAAGCTTTCTTT
CDR3aa: CASSPRTVSEAFF

j_gene: TRBJ2-7
d_gene: -
v_gene: TRBV27
abundance: -
CDR3nt: TGTGCCAGCGGCAACGTCCCTTTCTCCTACGAGCAGTACTTC
CDR3aa: CASGNVPFSYEQYF

j_gene: TRBJ2-3
d_gene: TRBD2
v_gene: TRBV15
abundance: -
CDR3nt: TGTGCCACCAGCAGAGGGGTGGGCGGGAGAGCAGATACGCAGTATTTT
CDR3aa: CATSRGVGGRADTQYF

j_gene: TRBJ2-7
d_gene: -
v_gene: TRBV27
abundance: -
CDR3nt: TGTGCCAGCAGTCTAGACGGGTTCTACGAGCAGTACTTC
CDR3aa: CASSLDGFYEQYF

j_gene: TRBJ2-1
d_gene: TRBD2
v_gene: TRBV2
abundance: -
CDR3nt: TGTGCCAGCAGGGGTACCTTAGCGGGAGGATCCTACAATGAGCAGTTCTTC
CDR3aa: CASRGTLAGGSYNEQFF

j_gene: TRBJ2-7
d_gene: -
v_gene: TRBV11-2
abundance: -
CDR3nt: TGTGCCAGCAGCCCCGACGGGGACTACGAGCAGTACTTC
CDR3aa: CASSPDGDYEQYF

j_gene: TRBJ1-2
d_gene: -
v_gene: TRBV12-3/TRBV12-4
abundance: -
CDR3nt: TGTGCCAGCACTGACAGGCTCTATGGCTACACCTTC
CDR3aa: CASTDRLYGYTF

j_gene: TRBJ2-3
d_gene: -
v_gene: TRBV15
abundance: -
CDR3nt: TGTGCCACCAGCAGTCCGGGACTCGACCCTTACACAGATACGCAGTATTTT
CDR3aa: CATSSPGLDPYTDTQYF

j_gene: TRBJ1-6
d_gene: -
v_gene: TRBV21-1
abundance: -
CDR3nt: TGTGCCAGCAGCAAATGGGCGGTCGGGCCCGCTGGGGGCAACTATAATTCACCCCTCCACTTT
CDR3aa: CASSKWAVGPAGGNYNSPLHF

j_gene: TRBJ2-2
d_gene: TRBD1
v_gene: TRBV9
abundance: -
CDR3nt: TGTGCCAGCAGCGGCCCGGGACAGGGGGCCGGGGAGCTGTTTTTT
CDR3aa: CASSGPGQGAGELFF

j_gene: TRBJ2-1
d_gene: TRBD2
v_gene: TRBV13
abundance: -
CDR3nt: TGTGCCAGCAGCTTTGGGAGGGGCAATGAGCAGTTCTTC
CDR3aa: CASSFGRGNEQFF

j_gene: TRBJ1-2
d_gene: -
v_gene: TRBV27
abundance: -
CDR3nt: TGTGCCAGCACAAAAACAGGCACCTCTGGCTACACCTTC
CDR3aa: CASTKTGTSGYTF

j_gene: TRBJ1-1
d_gene: -
v_gene: TRBV14
abundance: -
CDR3nt: TGTGCCAGCAGCCAAGAGTTTTCGGGGTTTCCGGCTTTCTTT
CDR3aa: CASSQEFSGFPAFF

j_gene: TRBJ1-1
d_gene: -
v_gene: TRBV30
abundance: -
CDR3nt: TGTGCCTGGAGTGAGACAGATTACACTGAAGCTTTCTTT
CDR3aa: CAWSETDYTEAFF

j_gene: TRBJ2-7
d_gene: -
v_gene: TRBV19
abundance: -
CDR3nt: TGTGCCAGTAGTGCCGCGGACAGATCCTCCTACGAGCAGTACTTC
CDR3aa: CASSAADRSSYEQYF

j_gene: TRBJ2-2
d_gene: -
v_gene: TRBV7-7
abundance: -
CDR3nt: TGTGCCAGCAGCTTGACAGTTACTCGAGGCACCGGGGAGCTGTTTTTT
CDR3aa: CASSLTVTRGTGELFF

j_gene: TRBJ2-6
d_gene: TRBD1
v_gene: TRBV5-1
abundance: -
CDR3nt: TGCGCCAGCAGCTTGGGACAGGGGGCTGGGGCCAACGTCCTGACTTTC
CDR3aa: CASSLGQGAGANVLTF

j_gene: TRBJ1-5
d_gene: -
v_gene: TRBV28
abundance: -
CDR3nt: TGTGCCAGCAGTACCACAGGGTGGAGCAATCAGCCCCAGCATTTT
CDR3aa: CASSTTGWSNQPQHF

j_gene: TRBJ2-4
d_gene: -
v_gene: TRBV2
abundance: few
CDR3nt: TGTGCCAGCAGTGAAAACGAGCTAGCCAAAAACATTCAGTACTTC
CDR3aa: CASSENELAKNIQYF

j_gene: TRBJ2-1
d_gene: TRBD2
v_gene: TRBV28
abundance: once
CDR3nt: TGTGCCAGCAGTTTAGGGCGGGAGGTGTACAATGAGCAGTTCTTC
CDR3aa: CASSLGREVYNEQFF

j_gene: TRBJ2-3
d_gene: -
v_gene: TRBV24-1
abundance: -
CDR3nt: TGTGCCACCAGTGTTTTAGGGGCCTTCGGAGGCACAGATACGCAGTATTTT
CDR3aa: CATSVLGAFGGTDTQYF

j_gene: TRBJ2-7
d_gene: TRBD2
v_gene: TRBV7-2
abundance: -
CDR3nt: TGTGCCAGCAGCTTAAGGCGGGAGGCCAGCGAGCAGTACTTC
CDR3aa: CASSLRREASEQYF

j_gene: TRBJ2-5
d_gene: TRBD2
v_gene: TRBV6-5
abundance: -
CDR3nt: TGTGCCAGCAGGACCCCGGGACTAGGTTCGGAGACCCAGTACTTC
CDR3aa: CASRTPGLGSETQYF

j_gene: TRBJ2-2
d_gene: -
v_gene: TRBV27
abundance: -
CDR3nt: TGTGCCAGCAGTGTCTCTGGCGGGTTCGGCACCGGGGAGCTGTTTTTT
CDR3aa: CASSVSGGFGTGELFF

j_gene: TRBJ2-2
d_gene: TRBD2
v_gene: TRBV10-1
abundance: -
CDR3nt: TGCGCCAGCAGCGGACTAGCGGGGGGGCTGAACACCGGGGAGCTGTTTTTT
CDR3aa: CASSGLAGGLNTGELFF

j_gene: TRBJ2-3
d_gene: TRBD2
v_gene: TRBV5-1
abundance: -
CDR3nt: TGCGCCAGCAGCGCGACCGGACTAGCGGGGGGCACAGATACGCAGTATTTT
CDR3aa: CASSATGLAGGTDTQYF

j_gene: TRBJ2-1
d_gene: TRBD1
v_gene: TRBV18
abundance: few
CDR3nt: TGTGCCAGCTCCCCTCAGGGGGCAGGGTCCTACAATGAGCAGTTCTTC
CDR3aa: CASSPQGAGSYNEQFF

j_gene: TRBJ1-2
d_gene: TRBD1
v_gene: TRBV15
abundance: -
CDR3nt: TGTGCCACCAGCAGAGTGTCCAGGAAGGGACAGAATAACCCTTATGGCTACACCTTC
CDR3aa: CATSRVSRKGQNNPYGYTF

j_gene: TRBJ2-1
d_gene: -
v_gene: TRBV5-1
abundance: -
CDR3nt: TGCGCCAGCAGCTTGGCAGGTCCCCGGCACAATGAGCAGTTCTTC
CDR3aa: CASSLAGPRHNEQFF

j_gene: TRBJ2-1
d_gene: -
v_gene: TRBV7-9
abundance: -
CDR3nt: TGTGCCAGCAGCCGGAGTGGATCCCTTCACAATGAGCAGTTCTTC
CDR3aa: CASSRSGSLHNEQFF

j_gene: TRBJ1-2
d_gene: -
v_gene: TRBV5-4
abundance: -
CDR3nt: TGTGCCAGCACCCTTGTGGGGGGAAGGGATGGCTACACCTTC
CDR3aa: CASTLVGGRDGYTF

j_gene: TRBJ1-3
d_gene: -
v_gene: TRBV6-6
abundance: few
CDR3nt: TGTGCCAGCAGTTACGACAGCGTCTCTGGAAACACCATATATTTT
CDR3aa: CASSYDSVSGNTIYF

j_gene: TRBJ1-2
d_gene: TRBD1
v_gene: TRBV29-1
abundance: -
CDR3nt: TGCAGCGTTGTAGTTGACAGGGTTCAGGAGGGAGCAGGCTACACCTTC
CDR3aa: CSVVVDRVQEGAGYTF

j_gene: TRBJ1-5
d_gene: -
v_gene: TRBV27
abundance: -
CDR3nt: TGTGCCAGCAGCCCTGCTGGCCAGCCCCAGCATTTT
CDR3aa: CASSPAGQPQHF

j_gene: TRBJ1-6
d_gene: -
v_gene: TRBV18
abundance: -
CDR3nt: TGTGCCAGCTCACCACCGACGGGGGTGGGTTCACCCCTCCACTTT
CDR3aa: CASSPPTGVGSPLHF

j_gene: TRBJ2-1
d_gene: TRBD2
v_gene: TRBV9
abundance: -
CDR3nt: TGTGCCAGCAGCCCGGGACTAGCGGCCTACAATGAGCAGTTCTTC
CDR3aa: CASSPGLAAYNEQFF

j_gene: TRBJ2-2
d_gene: -
v_gene: TRBV19
abundance: -
CDR3nt: TGTGCCAGTAGTGATCTAGGGAACACCGGGGAGCTGTTTTTT
CDR3aa: CASSDLGNTGELFF

j_gene: TRBJ2-3
d_gene: TRBD2
v_gene: TRBV5-4
abundance: once
CDR3nt: TGTGCCAGCAGAGATTGGACTAGGGACACAGATACGCAGTATTTT
CDR3aa: CASRDWTRDTDTQYF

j_gene: TRBJ2-1
d_gene: TRBD2
v_gene: TRBV24-1
abundance: -
CDR3nt: TGTGCCACCGGAGGGACTAGCGGGGGGGCTTACAATGAGCAGTTCTTC
CDR3aa: CATGGTSGGAYNEQFF

j_gene: TRBJ1-2
d_gene: TRBD1
v_gene: TRBV19
abundance: -
CDR3nt: TGTGCCAGTACCTGGACAGGGGTAGGCTACACCTTC
CDR3aa: CASTWTGVGYTF

j_gene: TRBJ1-2
d_gene: -
v_gene: TRBV14
abundance: few
CDR3nt: TGTGCCAGCAGCCAAGGGACAGCATACTATGGCTACACCTTC
CDR3aa: CASSQGTAYYGYTF

j_gene: TRBJ2-7
d_gene: -
v_gene: TRBV5-6
abundance: -
CDR3nt: TGTGCCAGCAGCTTGGAGGAGGGACTCCCCTACGAGCAGTACTTC
CDR3aa: CASSLEEGLPYEQYF

j_gene: TRBJ2-1
d_gene: -
v_gene: TRBV10-2
abundance: -
CDR3nt: TGCGCCAGCAGTGCTCACAATGAGCAGTTCTTC
CDR3aa: CASSAHNEQFF

j_gene: TRBJ2-1
d_gene: TRBD1
v_gene: TRBV28
abundance: once
CDR3nt: TGTGCCAGCAGGATGACGGGACAGGGACTCAATGAGCAGTTCTTC
CDR3aa: CASRMTGQGLNEQFF

j_gene: TRBJ2-7
d_gene: -
v_gene: TRBV5-1
abundance: -
CDR3nt: TGCGCCAGCAGCTTGGACGGGTACGAGCAGTACTTC
CDR3aa: CASSLDGYEQYF